The T cell receptor (beta chain) described here comes from a study of T cell responses to AZD1222 COVID-19 vaccine. The study, taken as a whole, reports: Repertoire sampling happened only post peak T cell response. Among spike-specific TCRs, nearly half reportedly target unmutated variant regions. Recipients of two AZD1222 doses showed rising Spike-specific TCR breadth and depth.

Sequenced by immunoSEQ multiplex PCR; TCRdb stores in-frame clones only, minus some. Among 100,000 to 150,000 clones, 75% to 95% were seen once, and the ten largest hold 5.4%. About this clone: The antigen is unknown.

Looked up from germline, CDR1 is SEHNR and CDR2 is FQNEAQ (reference sequence). Trimming cost V 1 base and J 9 bases, with 7 bases left between them. The CDR3 has 11 amino acids. The genes are TRBV7-9 and TRBJ2-7; D remains ambiguous. This specimen was peripheral blood, taken on day 0 of AZD1222 vaccination. The receptor's source is an adult in good health. As DNA, the CDR3 is TGTGCCAGCAGCTTAGACCATGGGCAGTACTTC. The encoded protein is CASSLDHGQYF.